The T cell receptor beta chain under discussion was sequenced for a study of siplizumab effects on memory and regulatory T cells. General study points: The majority of clones, roughly 80-95% of proliferating CD4+ or CD8+ clones, lacked an assignable naive or memory phenotype.

The CDR3 contains 16 residues. The germline CDR1 and CDR2 sequences are LGHNA and YNFKEQ. V lost 3 bases and J lost 8, with 19 bases in between. Concerning this clone: As yet, its antigen is unknown.

Produced via immunoSEQ multiplex PCR; TCRdb's table is partial and in-frame only. This sample has about 100,000 clones; about 94% occur once, and the top ten carry approximately 1.3%. This sequence originates from a human donor in good health. This chain connects TRBV4-2 to TRBJ1-4, with D tentatively TRBD1 (5 bases). Sequencing used non-Treg CD4+ T cells sorted from blood. Here the CDR3 reads CASSQDLIGTAEKLFF. The DNA of the CDR3 is TGTGCCAGCAGCCAGGATTTAATTGGGACGGCAGAAAAACTGTTTTTT.